This T cell receptor beta chain is from a study of cytomegalovirus exposure and HLA in healthy donors. For the study at large: Prior work identified under 130 million unique TCR beta sequences in 150 million to 200 million T cells.

The PCR was carried out with 60 Vbeta primers and 13 Jbeta primers. The table came from immunoSEQ multiplex PCR; TCRdb's copy has only in-frame clones and leaves some out. The table has more than 95,000 clones, 74% seen once. Worth noting for this clone: The antigen is unknown.

V lost 2 bases, J lost 5 bases, and 6 bases lay in between. The CDR3 is 12 amino acids. The germline CDR1 and CDR2 sequences are MDHEN and SYDVKM. Nominally healthy donors were sampled, though unrecorded immune exposures were likely. Study findings and constraints: Researchers reported that a few CMV-associated chains were confirmed in vitro as CMV antigen-specific.

The sequence derives from a woman aged 50 to 60 in good health and CMV-seropositive. Sample: PBMCs. The chain carries TRBV28 and TRBJ1-2; D gene ambiguous. The CDR3 region has the DNA TGTGCCAGCAGTTTAAGGACTTATGGCTACACCTTC. It specifies CASSLRTYGYTF.